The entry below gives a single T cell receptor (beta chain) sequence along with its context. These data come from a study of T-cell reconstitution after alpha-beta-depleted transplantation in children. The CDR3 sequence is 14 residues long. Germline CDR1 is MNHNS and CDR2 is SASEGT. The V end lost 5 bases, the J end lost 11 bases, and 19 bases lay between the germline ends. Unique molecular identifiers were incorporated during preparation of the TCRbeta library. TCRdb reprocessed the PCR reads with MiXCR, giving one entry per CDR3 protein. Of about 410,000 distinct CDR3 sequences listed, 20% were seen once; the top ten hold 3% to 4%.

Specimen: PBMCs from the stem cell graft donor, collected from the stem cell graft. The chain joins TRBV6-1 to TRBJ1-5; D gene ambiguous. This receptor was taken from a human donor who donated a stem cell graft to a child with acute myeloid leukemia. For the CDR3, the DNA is TGTGCCAGCAGTCCGGACCCCAATTCCCCGACCCAGCATTTT. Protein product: CASSPDPNSPTQHF.